This T cell receptor beta chain was sequenced for a study of TIL therapy for anti-PD-1-resistant metastatic lung cancer. Study-wide context: Most patients had lung adenocarcinoma; a handful of tumors were EGFR-mutant, two ALK-rearranged; half smoked currently or formerly. Study-wide points: Many TIL product clones were absent from baseline tumor, suggesting clonal contraction. Compared with baseline intratumoral T cells, expanded TIL cultures were more clonal and less diverse (approximately 6% vs 31%).

Stated time point: pre-treatment sample, taken before nivolumab and TIL therapy. Tumor tissue came from excised metastases, mostly pleural nodules or supraclavicular lymph nodes. Tumors were harvested before any PD-1/PD-L1 blockade. To note about this clone: Antigen unknown.

Sequencing used immunoSEQ v3. The table came from immunoSEQ multiplex PCR; TCRdb's copy has only in-frame clones and leaves some out. The repertoire holds about 50,000 clones, with 70% to 85% as singletons. The CDR3 is made up of 17 amino acids. V shed 4 bases and J 4 bases; nucleotides not matched to a gene: 15. Germline CDR1 is LNHNV and CDR2 is YYDKDF (reference sequence). The J gene is TRBJ2-5, the V gene TRBV15; 7 bases fit TRBD1. The input for sequencing was tumor tissue, taken at baseline. The clonotype comes from a person between 25 and 79 years old with non-small cell lung cancer. The chain's CDR3 is CATSNPEGAGGVETQYF. CDR3 nucleotide sequence: TGTGCCACCAGCAACCCCGAGGGGGCAGGGGGTGTAGAGACCCAGTACTTC. Full variable domain (rest looked up from reference TRBV15 and TRBJ2-5): DAMVIQNPRYQVTQFGKPVTLSCSQTLNHNVMYWYQQKSSQAPKLLFHYYDKDFNNEADTPDNFQSRRPNTSFCFLDIRSPGLGDTAMYLCATSNPEGAGGVETQYFGPGTRLLVL.